This T cell receptor beta chain was profiled in a study of OX40 agonist ivuxolimab in advanced cancers. In the study overall: The study treated patients with ivuxolimab, an agonistic anti-OX40 (CD134) antibody.

Study-wide results and limits: Expanded clones were, on average, more numerous among CD8+ T cells than CD4+.

Details on this clone: Its specificity is not known.

Method: immunoSEQ multiplex PCR; TCRdb's copy keeps in-frame clones and lacks some. The sample yields around 25,000 clones, over 80% seen once. Trimming removed 3 bases at V and 7 bases at J, with 10 bases between. CDR3 size: 14 residues. The germline CDR1 and CDR2 sequences are SNHLY and FYNNEI. The V call is TRBV2, the J call TRBJ1-6; D remains unclear. The source was CD4+ or CD8+ T cells sorted from blood, collected in a trial of the OX40 agonist ivuxolimab. This TCR was sampled from an adult with an advanced solid tumor such as melanoma, head and neck, liver or kidney cancer. CDR3 residues: CASSDLLGNSPLHF. The CDR3 DNA reads as TGTGCCAGCAGTGACCTCCTGGGGAATTCACCCCTCCACTTT. Complete variable domain (other parts from reference TRBV2 and TRBJ1-6): EPEVTQTPSHQVTQMGQEVILRCVPISNHLYFYWYRQILGQKVEFLVSFYNNEISEKSEIFDDQFSVERPDGSNFTLKIRSTKLEDSAMYFCASSDLLGNSPLHFGNGTRLTVT.